Listed below are T cell receptor beta chains from one sample, sequenced in a study of blood T cells in healthy people across ages. Each CDR3 protein is one row after TCRdb ran MiXCR on the 5' RACE reads. The sample carries 650,000 to 1,000,000 distinct CDR3 sequences, 35% to 40% recorded once. Sequenced sample: blood. These receptors were taken from a man younger than 30 in good health. The CDR3 runs from the conserved cysteine through the conserved F or W. D genes are given only for firm matches. Part of the rows lack a size; the others show once, few, many or a class for expanded clones.

v_gene,j_gene,abundance,d_gene,CDR3nt,CDR3aa
TRBV6-6,TRBJ1-2,few,TRBD1,TGTGCCAGCAGTTATCCAGGGGGCAGGTTAGGCTACACCTTC,CASSYPGGRLGYTF
TRBV27,TRBJ1-4,few,.,TGTGCCAGCGGACAGTTTTTTACTAATGAAAAACTGTTTTTT,CASGQFFTNEKLFF
TRBV4-3,TRBJ2-3,few,.,TGCGCCGGCAGCCAAGTGGGGGTGAGCACAGATACGCAGTATTTT,CAGSQVGVSTDTQYF
TRBV27,TRBJ1-2,few,.,TGTGCCAGCAGTGTAACCCGGGACGGGTTGGGATCGGGTGGCTACACCTTC,CASSVTRDGLGSGGYTF
TRBV28,TRBJ1-4,few,.,TGTGCCAGCAGTTTACAGCAGGGAGGAAATGAAAAACTGTTTTTT,CASSLQQGGNEKLFF
TRBV6-2/TRBV6-3,TRBJ2-6,many,.,TGTGCCAGCAGTTACGACCCCCGAACCGGGGCCAACGTCCTGACTTTC,CASSYDPRTGANVLTF
TRBV4-2,TRBJ2-1,.,.,TGTGCCAGCAGCCAAGGGGGGGCCCCAGGGGATGAGCAGTTCTTC,CASSQGGAPGDEQFF
TRBV25-1,TRBJ2-5,.,TRBD1,TGTGCCGGCGGGACAGGGCAAGAGACCCAGTACTTC,CAGGTGQETQYF
TRBV3-1,TRBJ2-1,.,.,TGTGCCAGCAGCCACCCACAGGGAGGGCCCTACAATGAGCAGTTCTTC,CASSHPQGGPYNEQFF
TRBV28,TRBJ2-1,.,.,TGTGCCAGCACGCCACCAGCGCGGGCAACCTACAATGAGCAGTTCTTC,CASTPPARATYNEQFF
TRBV29-1,TRBJ2-7,few,TRBD2,TGCAGCGTCGGGACTAGTCGATACGAGCAGTACTTC,CSVGTSRYEQYF
TRBV4-3,TRBJ2-7,.,.,TGCGCCAGCAGCCAAGATTGGACAGCCTCCTACGAGCAGTACTTC,CASSQDWTASYEQYF
TRBV12-3/TRBV12-4,TRBJ1-4,.,.,TGTGCCAGCAGTTCCCAGGGTGAAAAACTGTTTTTT,CASSSQGEKLFF
TRBV12-3/TRBV12-4,TRBJ1-5,.,.,TGTGCCAGCAGTTTAAGTCTACTTAATCAGCCCCAGCATTTT,CASSLSLLNQPQHF
TRBV20-1,TRBJ1-2,.,TRBD1,TGCAGTGCTAGACAACAGGGGGGCTATGGCTACACCTTC,CSARQQGGYGYTF
TRBV5-4,TRBJ2-2,.,.,TGTGCCAGCAGCTTGGCCGGGCCTCCCCGGGAGCTGTTTTTT,CASSLAGPPRELFF
TRBV5-1,TRBJ1-6,few,TRBD1,TGCGCCAGCTCCCAGGACAGGGCGGTTCAGTCACCCCTCCACTTT,CASSQDRAVQSPLHF
TRBV6-5,TRBJ1-3,.,.,TGTGCCAGCAGTTACTTTGGGGGGGCGGCTGGAAACACCATATATTTT,CASSYFGGAAGNTIYF
TRBV5-1,TRBJ1-1,few,.,TGCGCCAGCAGCTTGGACTATGAGGGCAGTGAAGCTTTCTTT,CASSLDYEGSEAFF
TRBV20-1,TRBJ2-4,many,TRBD2,TGCAGTGCTCAGTCGGGCGGGGGATCAACCGGTCAGTACTTC,CSAQSGGGSTGQYF
TRBV29-1,TRBJ2-2,.,.,TGCAGCGTGATTATCCGGGACATCAACACCGGGGAGCTGTTTTTT,CSVIIRDINTGELFF
TRBV20-1,TRBJ2-7,many,.,TGCAGTGCCCACCGGGACACCGGGTCCTACGAGCAGTACTTC,CSAHRDTGSYEQYF
TRBV6-2/TRBV6-3,TRBJ2-7,.,.,TGTGCCAGCAGTTACTCACGAGGGGCGACCTACGAGCAGTACTTC,CASSYSRGATYEQYF
TRBV12-5,TRBJ1-1,few,.,TGTGCTAGTGCCCTCTCCACTGAAGCTTTCTTT,CASALSTEAFF
TRBV7-2,TRBJ2-5,.,.,TGTGCCAGCAGTCGCAGGGGGGCTAGCGGGTACCAAGAGACCCAGTACTTC,CASSRRGASGYQETQYF
TRBV27,TRBJ2-7,.,.,TGTGCCAGCAGTTTAGGGAGGGGGATCAATGAGCAGTACTTC,CASSLGRGINEQYF
TRBV7-2,TRBJ2-7,.,.,TGTGCCAGCAGCTTAGGTTCAGATTACGAGCAGTACTTC,CASSLGSDYEQYF
TRBV12-3/TRBV12-4,TRBJ1-5,few,TRBD1,TGTGCCAGCAGTTTCCGAACCGGGACAGGGAGCAATCAGCCCCAGCATTTT,CASSFRTGTGSNQPQHF
TRBV7-2,TRBJ1-2,many,.,TGTGCCAGCCAACCAACGCCCCAGGCTAACTATGGCTACACCTTC,CASQPTPQANYGYTF
TRBV4-2,TRBJ1-1,.,.,TGTGCCAGCAGCCAATCGGACAGACAGAACACTGAAGCTTTCTTT,CASSQSDRQNTEAFF
TRBV5-1,TRBJ2-1,few,TRBD2,TGCGCCAGCTTGAGGCTAGCGGGATCGCCAATTGAGCAGTTCTTC,CASLRLAGSPIEQFF
TRBV5-1,TRBJ2-1,.,TRBD1,TGCGCCAGCAGCCTCACCGGACAGGATGGTGAGCAGTTCTTC,CASSLTGQDGEQFF
TRBV7-2,TRBJ2-1,many,.,TGTGCCAGCAGCTTAACAGTTAGCTCCTACAATGAGCAGTTCTTC,CASSLTVSSYNEQFF
TRBV5-1,TRBJ2-2,.,.,TGCGTCAGCAGCCTTATCGGGGAGCTGTTTTTT,CVSSLIGELFF
TRBV20-1,TRBJ2-7,.,TRBD2,TGCAGTGTCTACGGGGCTAGCGGGACCTACGAGCAGTACTTC,CSVYGASGTYEQYF
TRBV12-3/TRBV12-4,TRBJ1-1,few,.,TGTGCCAGCAGTAAACAGGTGAACACTGAAGCTTTCTTT,CASSKQVNTEAFF
TRBV7-2,TRBJ1-4,.,TRBD1,TGTGCCAGCAGCTTAGTACAGGGGGAGGGTGAAAAACTGTTTTTT,CASSLVQGEGEKLFF
TRBV20-1,TRBJ2-3,few,.,TGCAGTGCTAGAGTGACGGGAGCGGAATCAATCACAGATACGCAGTATTTT,CSARVTGAESITDTQYF
TRBV7-2,TRBJ2-1,.,TRBD1,TGTGCCAGCAGCCCCCCGGACAGGGACACTCGATGGTACAATGAGCAGTTCTTC,CASSPPDRDTRWYNEQFF
TRBV7-2,TRBJ1-2,.,.,TGTGCCAGCAGCTTAGTCCGAGAAATGGGATATGGCTACACCTTC,CASSLVREMGYGYTF
TRBV3-1,TRBJ2-3,.,.,TGTGCCAGCAGCCAAGGCCTTGATCGGGACGCGCAGTATTTT,CASSQGLDRDAQYF
TRBV5-1,TRBJ1-2,many,.,TGCGCCAGCAGCTTGGGGGCAGGCGCTAACTATGGCTACACCTTC,CASSLGAGANYGYTF
TRBV12-3/TRBV12-4,TRBJ1-1,.,.,TGTGCCAGCGTGGTCTCGACAGGCACTGAAGCTTTCTTT,CASVVSTGTEAFF
TRBV28,TRBJ1-2,.,TRBD1,TGTGCCAGCAGCCCTACACCGGGACAGGGGTCCTATGGCTACACCTTC,CASSPTPGQGSYGYTF
TRBV5-1,TRBJ2-6,many,TRBD1,TGCGCCAGCAGCTTGTTCGGACAGGGTGGGGCCAACGTCCTGACTTTC,CASSLFGQGGANVLTF
TRBV11-2,TRBJ2-1,.,TRBD2,TGTGCCAGCAGACCCAGCGGGGGGGGTTACAATGAGCAGTTCTTC,CASRPSGGGYNEQFF
TRBV12-3/TRBV12-4,TRBJ2-5,many,TRBD2,TGTGCCAGCAGTTTTCGGAGCGGGGCCCCTCAAGAGACCCAGTACTTC,CASSFRSGAPQETQYF
TRBV27,TRBJ2-7,many,.,TGTGCCAGCAGTTTATCTGGGCCAGGTTTATCCTACGAGCAGTACTTC,CASSLSGPGLSYEQYF
TRBV7-8,TRBJ2-7,.,TRBD1,TGTGCCAGCAGCTTAGTAGGGACAGACGAGCAGTACTTC,CASSLVGTDEQYF
TRBV28,TRBJ2-6,.,.,TGTGCCAGCACTCTTGACCCGAGCTCTGGGGCCAACGTCCCGACTTTC,CASTLDPSSGANVPTF
TRBV3-1,TRBJ2-3,many,.,TGTGCCAGCAGCCAAGACACCGGCACAGATACGCAGTATTTT,CASSQDTGTDTQYF
TRBV5-5,TRBJ2-7,.,.,TGTGCCAGCAGCTTGTTTTGGGACGACGAGCAGTACTTC,CASSLFWDDEQYF
TRBV7-6,TRBJ1-1,once,.,TGTGCCAGCAGCCTTTTGGGACCATGGGACGGTGAAGCTTTCTTT,CASSLLGPWDGEAFF
TRBV7-3,TRBJ2-1,few,.,TGTGCCAGCAGCTTAAGCGCCGGGAATGAGCAGTTCTTC,CASSLSAGNEQFF
TRBV27,TRBJ2-1,.,.,TGTGCCAGCCGACCGGAGGGCCTCTCCTACAATGAGCAGTTCTTC,CASRPEGLSYNEQFF
TRBV4-1,TRBJ2-3,once,TRBD1,TGCGCCCGCAGCCAAGGACAGGAGACAGATACGCAGTATTTT,CARSQGQETDTQYF
TRBV5-6,TRBJ2-7,.,TRBD1,TGTGCCAGCAGCTTGGGGGACAGGGTAGCCTACGAGCAGTACTTC,CASSLGDRVAYEQYF
TRBV29-1,TRBJ1-2,few,.,TGCAGCGTTGGGACAGACTATGGCTACACCTTC,CSVGTDYGYTF